The present T cell receptor (beta chain) was sequenced within a study of blood T cell repertoires in COVID-19. Study-level information: COVID-19 samples, acute and convalescent, were from the United States, Italy and Spain. From T cells, B-cell-depleted T cells, or PBMCs came the material, which was cDNA or gDNA.

The germline CDR1 and CDR2 sequences are SGHNT and YYREEE (reference sequence). This CDR3 has 18 amino acids. V was pared by 2 bases and J by 0 bases, with 18 bases between. Seattle enrolled patients during active infection and tracked them longitudinally. The data were produced by immunoSEQ multiplex PCR, yet TCRdb's version contains in-frame clones alone and is incomplete. In the table there are 290,000 or so clones, approximately 89% of which are singletons. The sequence was obtained from a woman aged 25 to 39 with COVID-19, enrolled during active disease. The chain couples TRBV5-4 to TRBJ2-1, with D perhaps matching TRBD2 (7 bases). Sequencing was carried out using peripheral blood. The CDR3 region is CASSFSGQRGLSYNEQFF. In DNA form, the CDR3 reads TGTGCCAGCAGCTTTAGCGGACAGCGGGGCCTCTCCTACAATGAGCAGTTCTTC.